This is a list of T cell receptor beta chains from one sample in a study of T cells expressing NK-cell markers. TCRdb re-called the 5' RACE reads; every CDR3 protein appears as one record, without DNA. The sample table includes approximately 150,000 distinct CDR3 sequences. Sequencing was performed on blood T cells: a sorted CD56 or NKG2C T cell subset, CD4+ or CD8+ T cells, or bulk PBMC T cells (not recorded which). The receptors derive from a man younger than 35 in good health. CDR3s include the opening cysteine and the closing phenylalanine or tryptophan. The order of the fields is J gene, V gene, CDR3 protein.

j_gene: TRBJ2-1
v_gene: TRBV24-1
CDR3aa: CATSEVEDEQFF

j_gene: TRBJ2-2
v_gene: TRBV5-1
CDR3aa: CASSSGTSGSSGELFF

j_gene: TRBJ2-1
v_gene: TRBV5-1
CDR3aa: CASSSQASGRNEQFF

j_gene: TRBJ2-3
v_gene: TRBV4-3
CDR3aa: CASSQVGFTTDTQYF

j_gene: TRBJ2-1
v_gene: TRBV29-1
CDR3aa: CSVDASDYNEQFF

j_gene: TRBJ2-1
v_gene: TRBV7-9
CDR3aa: CASTLAGGTDEQFF

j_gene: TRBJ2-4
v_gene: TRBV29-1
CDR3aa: CSVVVLGNIQYF

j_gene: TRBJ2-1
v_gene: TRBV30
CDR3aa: CAWSESGGNEQFF

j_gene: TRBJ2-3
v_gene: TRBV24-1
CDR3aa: CATSAGAGADTQYF

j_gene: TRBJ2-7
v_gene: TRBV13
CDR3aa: CASSPRLAGAYEQYF

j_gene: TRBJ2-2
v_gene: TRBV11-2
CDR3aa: CASSLTFSGELFF

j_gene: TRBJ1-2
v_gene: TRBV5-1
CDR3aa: CASSDLRDRRYGYTF

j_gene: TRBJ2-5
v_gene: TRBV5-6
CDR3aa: CASSLMREGQETQYF

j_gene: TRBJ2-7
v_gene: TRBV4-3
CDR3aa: CASSQEWDRGSYEQYF

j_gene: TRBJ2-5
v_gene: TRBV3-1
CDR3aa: CASSQERQGQETQYF

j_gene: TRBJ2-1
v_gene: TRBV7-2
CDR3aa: CASSLPRGPTFNEQFF

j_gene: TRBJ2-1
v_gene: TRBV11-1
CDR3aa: CASSPTQGTGVDYNEQFF

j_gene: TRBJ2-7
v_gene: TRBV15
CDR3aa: CATSTESTYEQYF

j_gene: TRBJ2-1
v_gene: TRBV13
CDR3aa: CASSSGRNEQFF

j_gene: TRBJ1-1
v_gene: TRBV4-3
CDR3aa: CASSQDRGFATEAFF

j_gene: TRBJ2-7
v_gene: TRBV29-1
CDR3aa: CSVRTGFGEQYF

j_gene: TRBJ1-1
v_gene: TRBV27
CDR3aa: CASSLIPGGPMNTEAFF

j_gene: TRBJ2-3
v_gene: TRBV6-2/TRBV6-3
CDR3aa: CASSPTDGTSGSIYTQYF

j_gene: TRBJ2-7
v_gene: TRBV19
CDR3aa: CASSNFGSEYEQYF

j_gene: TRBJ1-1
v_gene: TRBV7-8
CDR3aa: CASSLAYAVTEAFF

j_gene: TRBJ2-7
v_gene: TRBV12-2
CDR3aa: CASRLVGVARTKNSYEQYF

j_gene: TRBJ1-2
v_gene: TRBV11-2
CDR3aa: CASSLTEGILEGYTF

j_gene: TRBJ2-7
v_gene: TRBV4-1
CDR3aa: CASSHRATAGYEQYF

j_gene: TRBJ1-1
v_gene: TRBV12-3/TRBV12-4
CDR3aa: CASSFPRLNTEAFF

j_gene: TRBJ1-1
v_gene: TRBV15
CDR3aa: CAILLDRSKGEAFF

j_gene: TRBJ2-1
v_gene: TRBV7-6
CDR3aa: CASSPLAGLAGDGIYEQFF

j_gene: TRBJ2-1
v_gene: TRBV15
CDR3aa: CATSATGTKSYNEQFF

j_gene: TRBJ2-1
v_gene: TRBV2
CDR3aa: CASKQEGTGAYNEQFF

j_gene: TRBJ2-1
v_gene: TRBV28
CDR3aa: CASKALSSYNEQFF

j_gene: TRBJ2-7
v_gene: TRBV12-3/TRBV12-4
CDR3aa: CASLLAGDYEQYF

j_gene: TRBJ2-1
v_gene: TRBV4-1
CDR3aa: CASSQDVREGNEQFF

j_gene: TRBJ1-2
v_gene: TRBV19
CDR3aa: CATEKGYGYTF

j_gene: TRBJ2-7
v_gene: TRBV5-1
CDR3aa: CASRASGDYEQYF

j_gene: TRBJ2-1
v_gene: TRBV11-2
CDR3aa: CASGGGGVWNEQFF

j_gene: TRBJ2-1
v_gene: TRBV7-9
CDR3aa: CASSLAKGGPYNEQFF

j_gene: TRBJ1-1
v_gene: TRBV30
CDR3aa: CAWSLGTGRAEAFF

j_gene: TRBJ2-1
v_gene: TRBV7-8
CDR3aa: CASSLGSDSSYNDQFF

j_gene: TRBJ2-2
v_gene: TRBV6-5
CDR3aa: CASSYARASTGELFF

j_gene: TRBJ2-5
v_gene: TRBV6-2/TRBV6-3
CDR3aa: CASSRAYSQETQYF

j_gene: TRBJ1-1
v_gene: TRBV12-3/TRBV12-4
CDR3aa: CASSSPPHTEAFF

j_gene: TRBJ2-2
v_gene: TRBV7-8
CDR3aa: CASSPGLAGEGTGELFF

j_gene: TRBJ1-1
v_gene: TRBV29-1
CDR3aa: CSLGDSLNTEAFF

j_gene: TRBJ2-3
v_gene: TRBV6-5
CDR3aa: CASSYSQGGTDTQYF

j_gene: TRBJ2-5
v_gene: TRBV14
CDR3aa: CASSRLGETQYF

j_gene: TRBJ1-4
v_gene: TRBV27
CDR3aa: CAAGANLNEKLFF

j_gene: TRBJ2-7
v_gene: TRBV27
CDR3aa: CASSLGGLANYEQYF

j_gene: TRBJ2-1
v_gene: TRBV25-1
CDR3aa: CASKGGNEQFF

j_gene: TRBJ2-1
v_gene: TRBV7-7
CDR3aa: CASSPDGRSQFF